This record looks at one T cell receptor beta chain sequence and its context. The antigen remains undetermined. V was pared by 6 bases and J by 6 bases, with 7 bases of the junction left unmatched. Germline V CDR1 and CDR2: SEHNR, FQNEAQ (reference sequence). This CDR3 spans 13 amino acids. The data were obtained in a study of T cells in localized non-small cell lung cancer. General study points: Uninvolved adjacent lung showed higher T cell clonality than tumor. Adjacent lung held a median 57 of the top 100 tumor clones. Those with higher blood T cell density had longer overall survival.

This table comes from immunoSEQ multiplex PCR, and its TCRdb copy is limited to in-frame clones, with some not included. The repertoire holds about 21,000 clones, 70% to 90% seen once, with approximately 15% in the top ten. The sequencing used PBMCs, collected before any cancer treatment. The receptor comes from a woman aged 40 to 75 with stage II squamous cell lung carcinoma. The chain has TRBV7-9 and TRBJ2-7; the match to TRBD1 covers 8 bases. The CDR3 spells CASSFLTGGEQYF. CDR3 coding DNA: TGTGCCAGCAGTTTCCTCACAGGGGGCGAGCAGTACTTC.